This T cell receptor beta chain was sequenced during a study of read filtering for tumor transcriptome and immune sequencing (dated by TCRdb to 2018 to 2020). Broadly, across the study: The cohort consisted of 17 to 20 male and roughly 15 female patients, with a mean age of approximately 70 years and an age range of about 47 to 85. TCR-region mapped reads per sample ranged from about 4 to 10.27 million with IR-seq versus only about 85 to 1273 with RNA-seq. After DNase treatment, whole-transcriptome libraries were prepared using the TruSeq RNA Access Library Prep Kit. A main aim was a read-filtering strategy for immune repertoire data, specifically whether clonotypes supported by a single read should be removed. By revised international staging, eight or nine patients were R-ISS I, under 20 were R-ISS II and over five were R-ISS III. The study compared TCR repertoires from targeted immune repertoire sequencing and bulk whole-transcriptome sequencing run on the same bone marrow samples. The paper as a whole reports these results and caveats: Compared with RNA-seq, IR-seq captured clonotypes at much greater depth and more reliably, and a smaller IR-seq throughput was enough to identify most of the shared clonotypes. The sorted CD138-negative fraction was a mixed bone marrow immune population, not purified T cells. Single-read clonotypes made up roughly 82% of clonotypes but only approximately 3.5% of total reads in IR-seq, compared with just under 75% of clonotypes and roughly 40% of reads in RNA-seq. The correlation between IR-seq and RNA-seq shared clonotype proportions was increased by removal of single-read clonotypes.

Bone marrow was sampled from every patient at the time of active disease. Ficoll-Hypaque density gradient centrifugation was used to isolate bone marrow mononuclear cells. CD138-negative cells were obtained by negative selection after labeling with CD138 magnetic microbeads on a MACS separator, removing myeloma plasma cells. The purity of the isolated cells was checked by flow cytometry with CD138 antibodies on an Attune NxT. Total RNA was extracted using TRIzol reagent and was quantified on a NanoDrop spectrophotometer. Paired RNA-seq and IR-seq were performed on each patient's CD138-negative bone marrow sample. TCR libraries were built from about 370 ng RNA with the Immunoverse kit, using molecular barcoded adaptors covering alpha/delta and beta/gamma chains. TCR library preparation used the same RNA that went into transcriptome sequencing. An Illumina HiSeq 4000 with 2 x 150 cycles was used to sequence the TCR libraries. On the authors' methods: Using MiXCR, which included quality filtering and error correction, TCR reads were aligned to human V, D, J and C references and then assembled into CDR3 clonotypes. The tcR package in R was used for analysis of clonotype counts and gene usage diversity. For inspection of raw mapping reads, RNA-seq reads were mapped by STAR aligner version 2.5.3a onto GRCh37 of the human genome. IR-seq fastq files were randomly downsampled with Seqtk 1.3 to test the effect of sequencing depth on detected clonotypes. TCRdb took the public reads, trimmed them with fastp at Q25, ran MiXCR for clone calling and kept in-frame beta chains. A single entry per CDR3 protein holds the most common genes and DNA from its merged rows. In this record, the V and J calls reflect TCRdb's handling and not the investigators' own analysis. This sample is represented by tens of thousands of distinct CDR3 sequences; 20% to 25% of them were singletons. Approximately 10% of the sample lies in the top ten.

This clonotype has just one count. Its antigen has not been determined. This clone may be a read error of a much larger clone one base away. The CDR3 holds 13 amino acids from the cysteine to the phenylalanine. This entry keeps only the CDR3 DNA: 39 bases, framed from base 1. The germline V gene gives CDR1 as MDHEN and CDR2 as SYDVKM. V and J lose 1 base and 8 bases, and a span of 9 bases separates them. Here the chain combines TRBV28 and TRBJ1-3; the D segment could be TRBD1, given 5 matching bases. The sample comprised a population of CD138-negative cells sorted from bone marrow. This sample's cell subset or site label indicates: bone marrow mononuclear cells depleted of CD138+ plasma/myeloma cells by negative magnetic selection. This receptor was taken from a donor aged 40 or older with multiple myeloma. CDR3 region: CASSLSGGDTIYF. The DNA reads TGTGCCAGCAGTTTATCTGGGGGAGACACCATATATTTT.